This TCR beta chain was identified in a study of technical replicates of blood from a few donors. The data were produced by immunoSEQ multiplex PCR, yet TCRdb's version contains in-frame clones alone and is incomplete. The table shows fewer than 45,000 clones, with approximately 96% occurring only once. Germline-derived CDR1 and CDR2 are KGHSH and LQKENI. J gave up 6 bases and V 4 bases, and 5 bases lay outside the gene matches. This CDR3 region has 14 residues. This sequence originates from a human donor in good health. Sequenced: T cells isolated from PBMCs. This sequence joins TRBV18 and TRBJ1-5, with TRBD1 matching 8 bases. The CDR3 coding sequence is TGTGCCAGCTCACTGGGACAGGATGGTCAGCCCCAGCATTTT. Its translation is CASSLGQDGQPQHF.